The 17 T cell receptor beta chains below were found in one sample sequenced in a study of radiotherapy plus CTLA-4 blockade in lung cancer. Some clones are missing from TCRdb's copy, which holds only in-frame ones; the method was immunoSEQ multiplex PCR. The sample holds 120,000 or so clones, 78% seen once. Source: peripheral blood, taken from a patient treated with radiotherapy plus ipilimumab. The source of these receptors is a human donor with non-small cell lung cancer who had a partial response to radiotherapy plus ipilimumab.

This clone has a single count. This chain uses TRBV25-1 with TRBJ2-1; 11 bases are shared with TRBD2. CDR3 size: 15 residues. Trimming took 6 bases from V and 9 from J; bases not matched to a gene: 10. CDR1 and CDR2 from the germline V gene are MGHDK and SYGVNS. The CDR3: CASSPLSGRAAEQFF. The CDR3 bases are TGTGCCAGCAGCCCCCTTAGCGGGAGGGCCGCTGAGCAGTTCTTC.

V and J are TRBV6-1 and TRBJ2-7; D ambiguous. The germline V gene has CDR1 MNHNS and CDR2 SASEGT. The CDR3 length is 13 residues. Deletions cut 2 bases from V and 3 bases from J, with 8 bases between. This CDR3 is CASSERQVYEQYV. The CDR3 coding sequence is TGTGCCAGCAGTGAACGGCAGGTCTACGAGCAGTACGTC.

This sequence joins TRBV4-3 and TRBJ2-1; tentatively, D is TRBD2 (5 bases). Deletions cut 0 bases from V and 4 bases from J, with 10 bases between. Germline V gene sequence: CDR1 LGHNA, CDR2 YSLEER. The CDR3 runs to 15 residues. The CDR3 here is CASSQDHGLYNEQFF. The CDR3 DNA reads as TGCGCCAGCAGCCAAGACCACGGACTGTACAATGAGCAGTTCTTC.

The chain links TRBV30 to TRBJ2-2, with 8 bases fitting TRBD2. Germline CDR1 GTSNPN, CDR2 SVGIG (reference sequence). This CDR3 is 13 amino acids long. After removal of 8 bases from V and 7 bases from J, the junction contained 9 bases not matched to a gene. The DNA for the CDR3 is TGTGCCCGCCAGCGGGAGCAGGGCGGGGAGCTGTTTTTT. It codes for CARQREQGGELFF.

The genes are TRBV7-2 and TRBJ2-1; tentatively, D is TRBD2 (5 bases). This CDR3 comprises 15 residues. Germline V gene data show CDR1 as SGHTA and CDR2 as FQGNSA. Trimming pared 1 base from V and 2 bases from J, leaving 9 bases between. The CDR3 spells CASSLEEGPYNEQFF. The CDR3 bases are TGTGCCAGCAGCTTAGAAGAGGGTCCCTACAATGAGCAGTTCTTC.

This rearrangement joins TRBV11-3 to TRBJ1-1, with D hard to call. CDR3 length equals 13 residues. V lost 6 bases and J 3 bases, leaving 11 bases between the germline ends. In germline, CDR1 is SGHNT, CDR2 YENEEA. The DNA of the CDR3 is TGTGCCAGCAGTAGCAGTGTGGACACTGAAGCTTTCTTT. Its protein is CASSSSVDTEAFF. The variable domain in full, completed from reference TRBV11-3 and TRBJ1-1, reads EAGVVQSPRYKIIEKKQPVAFWCNPISGHNTLYWYLQNLGQGPELLIRYENEEAVDDSQLPKDRFSAERLKGVDSTLKIQPAELGDSAVYLCASSSSVDTEAFFGQGTRLTVV.

This clone has just one count. The gene calls are TRBV18 and TRBJ1-5; TRBD1 is a possible D gene (6 bases). The V end lost 0 bases, the J end lost 0 bases, and 21 bases lay between the germline ends. Germline V gives CDR1 KGHSH, CDR2 LQKENI. This CDR3 has 20 amino acids. CDR3 sequence: CASSPPGAAFGPYSNQPQHF. For the CDR3, the DNA is TGTGCCAGCTCACCACCGGGGGCCGCCTTCGGTCCGTATAGCAATCAGCCCCAGCATTTT.

This clone has more than one count but fewer than ten. The chain couples TRBV6-1 to TRBJ1-2; D is possibly TRBD1 (6 bases). The CDR3 contains 13 residues. Between the trimmed V and J ends, which lost 5 bases and 2 bases, there was a span of 9 bases. Germline assignment: CDR1 MNHNS and CDR2 SASEGT. The DNA of the CDR3 is TGTGCCAGCAGTTTTGGACAGAACTATGGCTACACCTTC. It codes for CASSFGQNYGYTF.

The chain links TRBV19 to TRBJ1-6; 7 nucleotides align to TRBD1. CDR1 is LNHDA and CDR2 is SQIVND in the germline V gene (reference sequence). V was clipped by 4 bases and J by 6 bases; unmatched bases: 3. The CDR3 is 14 amino acids. The CDR3 coding sequence is TGTGCCAGTAGTACGACAGGGCCTAATTCACCCCTCCACTTT. This gives the protein CASSTTGPNSPLHF.

The CDR3 region is CASGSLLEGEQFF. The CDR3 region has the DNA TGTGCTAGTGGCTCTCTCCTTGAGGGTGAGCAGTTCTTC. J is TRBJ2-1 and V is TRBV12-5; TRBD2 might be the D (5 bases). Trimming pared 6 bases from V and 9 bases from J, leaving 15 bases between. Germline CDR1 LGHNT, CDR2 FRNRAP. The CDR3 contains 13 residues.

This chain uses TRBV7-2 with TRBJ2-2; 7 bases fit TRBD2. J gave up 10 bases and V 3 bases, and 17 bases lay outside the gene matches. This CDR3 region has 17 residues. Germline V gene lookup returns CDR1 SGHTA and CDR2 FQGNSA. DNA for the CDR3: TGTGCCAGCAGCTTGCATAGGCAAGCGGGACTTGTTCCGGAGCTGTTTTTT. Amino acids: CASSLHRQAGLVPELFF.

The genes are TRBV7-6 and TRBJ2-7; D gene uncertain. The V end was cut by 1 base, the J end by 3 bases, with 10 bases between. Germline V gene data show CDR1 as SGHVS and CDR2 as FNYEAQ. This CDR3 is 14 amino acids long. The CDR3 DNA reads TGTGCCAGCAGCTTAGGATTGAGAAACTACGAGCAGTACTTC. Its protein product is CASSLGLRNYEQYF. Full variable domain (missing parts from reference TRBV7-6 and TRBJ2-7): GAGVSQSPRYKVTKRGQDVALRCDPISGHVSLYWYRQALGQGPEFLTYFNYEAQQDKSGLPNDRFSAERPEGSISTLTIQRTEQRDSAMYRCASSLGLRNYEQYFGPGTRLTVT.

This clone was picked up one time. The V call is TRBV27, the J call TRBJ1-1; 9 bases map to TRBD1. Trimming cost V 0 bases and J 1 base; bases outside gene matches: 6. The germline V gene encodes CDR1 MNHEY and CDR2 SMNVEV (reference sequence). The CDR3 consists of 17 residues. For the CDR3, the DNA is TGTGCCAGCAGTTTATCAACGAGGACAGGGGCGAACACTGAAGCTTTCTTT. It yields the protein CASSLSTRTGANTEAFF.

V usage is TRBV19 and J usage is TRBJ2-1, with a weak D call TRBD2 (6 bases). CDR3 length: 15 amino acids. The V gene's germline CDR1 is LNHDA and CDR2 SQIVND (reference sequence). V lost 2 bases and J 2 bases, leaving 10 bases between the germline ends. DNA of the CDR3: TGTGCCAGTAGTATACCGGGACTGACCTACAATGAGCAGTTCTTC. This sequence encodes CASSIPGLTYNEQFF.

The chain has TRBV11-3 and TRBJ2-7; 8 nucleotides line up with TRBD1. Losses at the gene ends were 4 bases for V and 12 bases for J; bases not matched to a gene: 5. Germline loops: CDR1 SGHNT, CDR2 YENEEA. The CDR3 runs 11 residues. This CDR3 reads CASSSTGQVYF. For the CDR3, the DNA is TGTGCCAGCAGCTCAACGGGACAGGTGTACTTC.

The CDR3 is CASSYIAGPYNEQFF. CDR3 coding DNA: TGTGCCAGCAGTTACATCGCGGGACCCTACAATGAGCAGTTCTTC. The chain recombines TRBV6-5 with TRBJ2-1, with D maybe TRBD2 (6 bases). This CDR3 comprises 15 residues. V was pared by 2 bases and J by 2 bases, with 10 bases between. CDR1 and CDR2 (germline): MNHEY, SVGAGI.

The gene calls are TRBV6-5 and TRBJ1-5; no definite D call. V lost 2 bases to trimming and J lost 7 bases, with 9 bases between them. The CDR3 totals 13 residues. Germline lookup yields CDR1 MNHEY and CDR2 SVGAGI. In DNA form, the CDR3 reads TGTGCCAGCAGTTACGGCAGCGGGCAGCCCCAGCATTTT. Its protein product is CASSYGSGQPQHF.